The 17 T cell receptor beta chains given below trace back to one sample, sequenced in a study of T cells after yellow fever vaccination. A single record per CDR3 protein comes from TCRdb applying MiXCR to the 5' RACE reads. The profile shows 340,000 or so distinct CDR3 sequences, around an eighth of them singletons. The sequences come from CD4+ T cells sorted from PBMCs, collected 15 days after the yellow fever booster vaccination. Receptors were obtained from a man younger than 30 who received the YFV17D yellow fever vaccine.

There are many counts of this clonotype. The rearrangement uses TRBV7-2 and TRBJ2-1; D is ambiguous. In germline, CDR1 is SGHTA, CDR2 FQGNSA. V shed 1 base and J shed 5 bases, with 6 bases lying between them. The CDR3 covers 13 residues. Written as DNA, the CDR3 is TGTGCCAGCAGCTTAGGGCAGAACAATGAGCAGTTCTTC. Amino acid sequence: CASSLGQNNEQFF.

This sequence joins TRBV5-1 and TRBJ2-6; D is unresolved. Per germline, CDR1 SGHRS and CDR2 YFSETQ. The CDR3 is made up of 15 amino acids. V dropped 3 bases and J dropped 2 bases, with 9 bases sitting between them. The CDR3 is CASSSNITGANVLTF. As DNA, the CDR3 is TGCGCCAGCAGCTCAAACATAACTGGGGCCAACGTCCTGACTTTC.

CDR3 protein: CASSLQGPAGDTQYF. CDR3 in DNA: TGTGCCAGCTCACTACAGGGGCCGGCGGGGGATACGCAGTATTTT. This chain connects TRBV18 to TRBJ2-3; D is perhaps TRBD1 (7 bases). Germline loops: CDR1 KGHSH, CDR2 LQKENI. V lost 4 bases, J lost 6 bases, and 17 bases lay in between. This CDR3 has 15 residues.

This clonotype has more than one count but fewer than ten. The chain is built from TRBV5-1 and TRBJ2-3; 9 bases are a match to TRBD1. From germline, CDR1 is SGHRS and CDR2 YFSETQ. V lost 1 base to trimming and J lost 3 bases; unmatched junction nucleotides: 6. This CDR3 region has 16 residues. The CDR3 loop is CASSLFPGQGTDTQYF. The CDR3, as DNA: TGCGCCAGCAGCTTGTTCCCGGGACAGGGAACAGATACGCAGTATTTT.

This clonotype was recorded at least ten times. CDR3 protein: CSASDSLDSDTQYF. The CDR3 DNA reads as TGCAGTGCTAGTGATTCGTTGGATTCAGATACGCAGTATTTT. This chain uses TRBV20-1 with TRBJ2-3; D ambiguous. Germline V gene data show CDR1 as DFQATT and CDR2 as SNEGSKA (reference sequence). V was clipped by 3 bases and J by 4 bases, with 14 bases between them. The CDR3 extends over 14 amino acids.

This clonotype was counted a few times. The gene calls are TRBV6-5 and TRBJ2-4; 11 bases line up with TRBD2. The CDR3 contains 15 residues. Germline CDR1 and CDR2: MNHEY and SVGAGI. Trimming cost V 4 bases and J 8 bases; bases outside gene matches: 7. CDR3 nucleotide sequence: TGTGCCAGCAGTTCCTTAGCGGGGGGGCCGGACATTCAGTACTTC. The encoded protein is CASSSLAGGPDIQYF.

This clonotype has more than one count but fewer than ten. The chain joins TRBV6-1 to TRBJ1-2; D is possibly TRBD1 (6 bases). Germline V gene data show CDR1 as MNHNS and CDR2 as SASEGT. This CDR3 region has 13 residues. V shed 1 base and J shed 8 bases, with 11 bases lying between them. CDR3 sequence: CASSEGGAGGYTF. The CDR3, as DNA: TGTGCCAGCAGTGAAGGGGGGGCGGGCGGCTACACCTTC.

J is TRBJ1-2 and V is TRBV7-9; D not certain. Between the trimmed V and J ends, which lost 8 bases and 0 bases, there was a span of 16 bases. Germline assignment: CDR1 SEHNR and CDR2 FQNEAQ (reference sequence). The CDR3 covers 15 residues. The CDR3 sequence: CASPGLAATNYGYTF. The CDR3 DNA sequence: TGTGCCAGCCCGGGGTTGGCAGCTACTAACTATGGCTACACCTTC.

CDR3 in amino acids: CASSYSPGQDNEQFF. The CDR3 DNA sequence: TGTGCCAGCAGTTACTCCCCGGGACAGGACAATGAGCAGTTCTTC. The chain has TRBV6-5 and TRBJ2-1, with 8 nucleotides matching TRBD1. This CDR3 has 15 residues. V dropped 0 bases and J dropped 5; count of bases not matched to a gene: 3. Germline assignment: CDR1 MNHEY and CDR2 SVGAGI.

The CDR3 protein is CASSPTGREETQYF. As DNA, the CDR3 is TGTGCCAGCAGCCCGACAGGGAGGGAAGAGACCCAGTACTTC. The V call is TRBV12-3 or TRBV12-4, the J call TRBJ2-5; the D gene could be TRBD1 or TRBD2 (7 bases each). The CDR3 loop spans 14 amino acids. Trimming removed 6 bases at V and 3 bases at J, with 14 bases between.

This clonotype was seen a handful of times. The CDR3 here is CASSLYATGEAGELFF. The DNA for the CDR3 is TGTGCCAGCAGCTTGTACGCGACAGGAGAGGCCGGGGAGCTGTTTTTT. This chain links TRBV5-5 with TRBJ2-2; D might be TRBD1 (6 bases). The CDR3 sequence is 16 residues long. Looked up from germline, CDR1 is SGHKS and CDR2 is YYEKEE (reference sequence). V lost 1 base, J lost 6 bases, and 16 bases lay in between. The full variable domain, its missing parts supplied by reference TRBV5-5 and TRBJ2-2, is DAGVTQSPTHLIKTRGQQVTLRCSPISGHKSVSWYQQVLGQGPQFIFQYYEKEERGRGNFPDRFSARQFPNYSSELNVNALLLGDSALYLCASSLYATGEAGELFFGEGSRLTVL.

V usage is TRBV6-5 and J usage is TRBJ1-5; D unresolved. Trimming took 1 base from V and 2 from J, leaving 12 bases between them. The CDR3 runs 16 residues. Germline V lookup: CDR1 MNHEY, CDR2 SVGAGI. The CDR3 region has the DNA TGTGCCAGCAGTTACTTTGGACCGGGTGGCAATCAGCCCCAGCATTTT. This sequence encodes CASSYFGPGGNQPQHF.

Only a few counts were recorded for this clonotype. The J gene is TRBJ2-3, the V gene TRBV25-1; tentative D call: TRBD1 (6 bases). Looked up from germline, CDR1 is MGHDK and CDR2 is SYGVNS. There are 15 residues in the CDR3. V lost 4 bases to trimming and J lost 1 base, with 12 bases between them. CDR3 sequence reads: CASSVQGTGTDTQYF. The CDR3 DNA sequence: TGTGCCAGCAGTGTACAGGGTACGGGCACAGATACGCAGTATTTT.

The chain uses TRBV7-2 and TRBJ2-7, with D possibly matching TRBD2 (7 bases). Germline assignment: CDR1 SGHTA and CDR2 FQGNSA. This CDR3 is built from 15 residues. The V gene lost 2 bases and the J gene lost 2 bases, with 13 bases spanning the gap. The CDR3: CASSLLAGAAYEQYF. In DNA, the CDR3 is TGTGCCAGCAGCTTACTTGCGGGGGCTGCCTACGAGCAGTACTTC.

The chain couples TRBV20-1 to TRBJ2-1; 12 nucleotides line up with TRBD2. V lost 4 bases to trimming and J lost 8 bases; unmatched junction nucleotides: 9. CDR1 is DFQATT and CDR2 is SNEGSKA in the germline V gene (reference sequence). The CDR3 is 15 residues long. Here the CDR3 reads CSATRASGGAYEQFF. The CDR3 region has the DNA TGCAGTGCTACCCGGGCTAGCGGGGGGGCCTATGAGCAGTTCTTC.

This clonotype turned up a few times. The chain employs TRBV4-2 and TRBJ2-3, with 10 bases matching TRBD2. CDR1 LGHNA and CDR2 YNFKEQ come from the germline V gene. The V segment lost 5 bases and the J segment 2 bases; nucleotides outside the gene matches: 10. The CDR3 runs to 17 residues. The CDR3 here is CASSTRKAGGSTDTQYF. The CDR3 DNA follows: TGTGCCAGCAGCACGCGTAAAGCGGGGGGGTCCACAGATACGCAGTATTTT.

The CDR3 reads CASSQGAGTNTEAFF. The CDR3 DNA reads TGTGCCAGCAGCCAAGGGGCAGGGACGAACACTGAAGCTTTCTTT. The chain uses TRBV3-1 and TRBJ1-1, with D possibly TRBD1 on 5 matching bases. The V end was cut by 1 base, the J end by 1 base, with 10 bases between. The germline V gene has CDR1 LGHDT and CDR2 YNNKEL (reference sequence). The CDR3 length is 15 residues.